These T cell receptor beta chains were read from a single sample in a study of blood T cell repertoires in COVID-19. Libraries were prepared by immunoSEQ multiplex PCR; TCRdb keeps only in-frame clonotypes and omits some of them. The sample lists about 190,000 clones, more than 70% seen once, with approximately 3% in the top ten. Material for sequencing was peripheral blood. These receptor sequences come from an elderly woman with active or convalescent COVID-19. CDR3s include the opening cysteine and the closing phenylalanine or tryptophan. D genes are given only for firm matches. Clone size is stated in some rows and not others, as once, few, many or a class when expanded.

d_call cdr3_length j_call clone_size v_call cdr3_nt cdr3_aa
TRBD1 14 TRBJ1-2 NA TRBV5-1 TGCGCCAGCAGCGCGGGACAGGGTGGCTATGGCTACACCTTC CASSAGQGGYGYTF
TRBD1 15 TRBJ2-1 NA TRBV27 TGTGCCAGCAGTTCCAACAGGGGGCACTACAATGAGCAGTTCTTC CASSSNRGHYNEQFF
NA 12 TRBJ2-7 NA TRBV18 TGTGCCAGCTCACCAGGGAGCTACGAGCAGTACTTC CASSPGSYEQYF
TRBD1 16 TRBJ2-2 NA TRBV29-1 TGCAGCGTTGGGGGGGACAGGGGTTCGAACACCGGGGAGCTGTTTTTT CSVGGDRGSNTGELFF
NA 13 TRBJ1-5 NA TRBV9 TGTGCCAGCAACGTGGCCCCCAATCAGCCCCAGCATTTT CASNVAPNQPQHF
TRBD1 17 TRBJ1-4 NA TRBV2 TGTGCCAGCAGGGCCGACAGGGCTTTTGCAACTAATGAAAAACTGTTTTTT CASRADRAFATNEKLFF
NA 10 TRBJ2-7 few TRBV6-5 TGTGCCAGCAAGGGGTACGAGCAGTACTTC CASKGYEQYF
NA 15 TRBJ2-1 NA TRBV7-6 TGTGCCAGCAGCTCGGTCCCCTCGCTTTGGGGCGGGCAGTTCTTC CASSSVPSLWGGQFF
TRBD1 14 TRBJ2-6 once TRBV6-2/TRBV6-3 TGTGCCAGCAGCCAGGACAGGGGGGCCAACGTCCTGACTTTC CASSQDRGANVLTF
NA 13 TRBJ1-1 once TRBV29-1 TGCAGCGTTGAATTGACACCCGACGGTGAAGCTTTCTTT CSVELTPDGEAFF
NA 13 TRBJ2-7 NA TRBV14 TGTGCCAGCAGCCAAGTTGGTAGATACGAGCAGTACTTC CASSQVGRYEQYF
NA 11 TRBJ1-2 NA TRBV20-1 TGCAGTGCTAGAGACCCCGGTGGCTACACCTTC CSARDPGGYTF
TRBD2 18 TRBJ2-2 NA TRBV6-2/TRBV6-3 TGTGCCAGCAGTTCCCCCGGCCCCCTCGGGGGGAAAACCGGGGAGCTGTTTTTT CASSSPGPLGGKTGELFF
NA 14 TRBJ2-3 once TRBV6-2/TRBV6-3 TGTGCCAGCAGTTACTCGTTTCGTACAGATACGCAGTATTTT CASSYSFRTDTQYF
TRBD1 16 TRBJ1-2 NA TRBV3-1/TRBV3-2 TGTGCCAGCAGCCACCGGGACAGGAGCTCAAACTATGGCTACACCTTC CASSHRDRSSNYGYTF
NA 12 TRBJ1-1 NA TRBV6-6 TGTGCCACCAAGGGAGGGGGCACTGAAGCTTTCTTT CATKGGGTEAFF
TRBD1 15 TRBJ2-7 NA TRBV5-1 TGCGCCAGCAGCTTAAAGACAGGGGGCTCTTACGAGCAGTACTTC CASSLKTGGSYEQYF
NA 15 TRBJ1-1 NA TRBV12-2 TGTGCAAGTCGCTTAAGCGGGGGCGCCAACACTGAAGCTTTCTTT CASRLSGGANTEAFF
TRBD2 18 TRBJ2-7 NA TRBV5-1 TGCGCCAGCAGCAGGGGACTAGCGGGGGCTACCAGCGCCTACGAGCAGTACTTC CASSRGLAGATSAYEQYF
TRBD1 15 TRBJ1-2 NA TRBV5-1 TGCGCCAGCAGCTTAACAGGGGACGGAGGATATGGCTACACCTTC CASSLTGDGGYGYTF
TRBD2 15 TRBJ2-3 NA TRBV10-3 TGTGCCATCAGCCTGAGCGGGGGCCGGGGAGATACGCAGTATTTT CAISLSGGRGDTQYF
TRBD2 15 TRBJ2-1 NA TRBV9 TGTGCCAGCAGCGTAGGGCGGGGGGGCTACAATGAGCAGTTCTTC CASSVGRGGYNEQFF
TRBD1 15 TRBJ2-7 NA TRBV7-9 TGTGCCAGCAGCCACCCCGGGACAGTGGACTACGAGCAGTACTTC CASSHPGTVDYEQYF
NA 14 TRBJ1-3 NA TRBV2 TGTGCCAGCAGTGTATTAATCTCTGGAAACACCATATATTTT CASSVLISGNTIYF
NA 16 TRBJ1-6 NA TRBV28 TGTGCCAGCAGACTCGACACGCTTCCATATAATTCACCCCTCCACTTT CASRLDTLPYNSPLHF
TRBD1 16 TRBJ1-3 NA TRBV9 TGTGCCAGCAGCGTAGGCGGGACAGTCTCTGGAAACACCATATATTTT CASSVGGTVSGNTIYF
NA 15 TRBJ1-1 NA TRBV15 TGTGCCACCAGCAGAGCACAGATCCTTAACACTGAAGCTTTCTTT CATSRAQILNTEAFF
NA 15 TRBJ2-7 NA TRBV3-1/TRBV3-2 TGTGCCAGCAGCCAATGGGGGCGTAGCTCCTACGAGCAGTACTTC CASSQWGRSSYEQYF
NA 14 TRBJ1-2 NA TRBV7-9 TGTGCCAGTACAGCAGGGGTTATGGCCTATGGCTACACCTTC CASTAGVMAYGYTF
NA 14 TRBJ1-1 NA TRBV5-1 TGCGCCAGCAGCTTGGGACAGACGAACACTGAAGCTTTCTTT CASSLGQTNTEAFF
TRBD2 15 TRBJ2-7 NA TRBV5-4 TGTGCCAGCAGCGACGCTAGCGGGGGTTCCTACGAGCAGTACTTC CASSDASGGSYEQYF
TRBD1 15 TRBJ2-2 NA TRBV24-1 TGTGCCACCAGGGGGACAGGTTCTAACACCGGGGAGCTGTTTTTT CATRGTGSNTGELFF
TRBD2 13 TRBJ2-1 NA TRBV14 TGTGCCAGCAGCCAAGATCTAGCGGGGGTGTTGTTCTTC CASSQDLAGVLFF
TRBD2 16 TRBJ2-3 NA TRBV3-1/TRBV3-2 TGTGCCAGCAGCCAACTAGCGGGGGGGCGCACAGATACGCAGTATTTT CASSQLAGGRTDTQYF
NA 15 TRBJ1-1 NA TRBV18 TGTGCCAGCTCCCCAGGCCAAGGGGGGAACACTGAAGCTTTCTTT CASSPGQGGNTEAFF
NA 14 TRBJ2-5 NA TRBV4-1 TGCGCCAGCAGCCAAGGAACTTTACGGGAGACCCAGTACTTC CASSQGTLRETQYF
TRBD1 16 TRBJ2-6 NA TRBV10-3 TGTGCCATCAGCCTTCAACGGGACAGGGGGTTCAACGTCCTGACTTTC CAISLQRDRGFNVLTF